The clone carrying this TCR beta chain was counted only a few times. The antigen remains unidentified. A junction end diverges from the germline sequence, so it may reflect a read error. TCRdb recomputed calls from the reads with MiXCR, one row per CDR3 protein. The sample carries approximately 140,000 distinct CDR3 sequences, roughly 6% recorded once. CDR1 is MDHEN and CDR2 is SYDVKM in the germline V gene. This CDR3 comprises 12 residues. These data come from a study of T cell repertoires in cytomegalovirus infection. Study context: Public TCR beta signatures marked donors with CMV infection and the matching HLA. Findings of the study overall: Summed public TCR beta family frequency identified CMV carriers bearing the relevant HLA. HLA-C-restricted CMV-specific TCR beta clonotypes prevailed in the ex vivo response.

Sequences were obtained from PBMCs. The chain joins TRBV28 to TRBJ2-7; 7 bases are a match to TRBD2. The sequence was obtained from a human donor in good health (CMV status not recorded). Some clones in this sample may be carry-over from other donors' samples. CDR3 protein: CASSFDVGREDF. CDR3 coding DNA: TGTGCCAGCAGTTTTGATGTGGGTCGGGAGGACTTC.